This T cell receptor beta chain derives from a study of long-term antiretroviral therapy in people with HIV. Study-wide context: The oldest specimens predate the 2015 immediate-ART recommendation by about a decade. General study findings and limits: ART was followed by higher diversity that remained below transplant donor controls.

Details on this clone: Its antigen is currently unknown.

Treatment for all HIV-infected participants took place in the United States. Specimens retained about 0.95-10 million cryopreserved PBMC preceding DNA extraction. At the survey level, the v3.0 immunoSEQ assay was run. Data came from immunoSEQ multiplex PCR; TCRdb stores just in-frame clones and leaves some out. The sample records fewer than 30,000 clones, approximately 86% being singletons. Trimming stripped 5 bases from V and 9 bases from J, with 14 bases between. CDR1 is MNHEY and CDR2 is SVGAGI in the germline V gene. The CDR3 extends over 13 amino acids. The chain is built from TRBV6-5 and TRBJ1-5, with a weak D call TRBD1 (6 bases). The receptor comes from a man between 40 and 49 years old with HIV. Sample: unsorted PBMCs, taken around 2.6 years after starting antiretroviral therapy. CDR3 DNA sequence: TGTGCCAGCAGTGGGACACCCCTAGGGCCCCAGCATTTT. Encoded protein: CASSGTPLGPQHF.